Listed below are T cell receptor beta chains from one sample, sequenced in a study of blood T cell repertoires in COVID-19. TCRdb's table, derived via immunoSEQ multiplex PCR, lists solely in-frame clones and lacks some. There are 85,000 to 120,000 clones in the sample; roughly 86% occur only once, and less than 10% lies in the top ten. The sequenced material came from peripheral blood. These TCRs come from a middle-aged man with active or convalescent COVID-19. The CDR3 runs from the conserved cysteine through the conserved F or W. The order of the fields is clone size, V gene, D gene, J gene, CDR3 DNA, CDR3 protein. D genes are given only for firm matches. The size entry is marked missing in some rows and otherwise reads once, few, many or a size class.

size: once
V: TRBV10-3
D: TRBD1
J: TRBJ1-1
DNA: TGTGCCATCAGTGGGACAGGGGGCAACACTGAAGCTTTCTTT
CDR3: CAISGTGGNTEAFF

size: -
V: TRBV30
D: -
J: TRBJ1-5
DNA: TGTGCCTGGAGTGAGGGGGACTATAGCAATCAGCCCCAGCATTTT
CDR3: CAWSEGDYSNQPQHF

size: -
V: TRBV5-8
D: -
J: TRBJ2-7
DNA: TGTGCCAGCAGTACCCAGGGCTCCTACGAGCAGTACTTC
CDR3: CASSTQGSYEQYF

size: -
V: TRBV6-5
D: TRBD1
J: TRBJ2-7
DNA: TGTGCCAGCACGACAGGGTTATTCAACGAGCAGTACTTC
CDR3: CASTTGLFNEQYF

size: -
V: TRBV5-4
D: -
J: TRBJ2-3
DNA: TGTGCCAGCGCCAGGGGGGCCGAGACAGATACGCAGTATTTT
CDR3: CASARGAETDTQYF

size: -
V: TRBV6-1
D: -
J: TRBJ2-7
DNA: TGTGCCAGCAGTGAAGAAGGAGGACAGATCTACGAGCAGTACTTC
CDR3: CASSEEGGQIYEQYF

size: -
V: TRBV7-3
D: -
J: TRBJ1-1
DNA: TGTGCCAGCAGCTTAGAGGGGGGGCCCCAATCTGAAGCTTTCTTT
CDR3: CASSLEGGPQSEAFF

size: -
V: TRBV6-4
D: TRBD2
J: TRBJ2-1
DNA: TGTGCCAGCAGTGTTAGCGGGGGGGACAATGAGCAGTTCTTC
CDR3: CASSVSGGDNEQFF

size: once
V: TRBV6-5
D: TRBD1
J: TRBJ1-5
DNA: TGTGCCAGCAGTTGGCGACAGGGATATCAGCCCCAGCATTTT
CDR3: CASSWRQGYQPQHF

size: -
V: TRBV18
D: TRBD1
J: TRBJ2-4
DNA: TGTGCCAGCTCACCTGGGACAGGGGAGAACATTCAGTACTTC
CDR3: CASSPGTGENIQYF

size: -
V: TRBV6-2/TRBV6-3
D: -
J: TRBJ1-4
DNA: TGTGCCAGCAGCTCTGCGGACGGACTGGTCGCGACCAAACTGTTTTTT
CDR3: CASSSADGLVATKLFF

size: -
V: TRBV5-1
D: TRBD1
J: TRBJ1-4
DNA: TGCGCCAGCAGCAACCAGACAGGGGGAGGCGAAAAACTGTTTTTT
CDR3: CASSNQTGGGEKLFF

size: -
V: TRBV7-2
D: TRBD2
J: TRBJ2-7
DNA: TGTGCCAGCAGCCCGCCGGTAGCGGGGGGCCTCGAGCAGTACTTC
CDR3: CASSPPVAGGLEQYF

size: -
V: TRBV11-3
D: -
J: TRBJ1-1
DNA: TGTGCCAGCAGCTTAGATAGGGGCACTGAAGCTTTCTTT
CDR3: CASSLDRGTEAFF

size: few
V: TRBV23-1
D: TRBD1
J: TRBJ1-1
DNA: TGCGCCAGCAGTCAATGCGGACAGGTGTTGAACACTGAAGCTTTCTTT
CDR3: CASSQCGQVLNTEAFF